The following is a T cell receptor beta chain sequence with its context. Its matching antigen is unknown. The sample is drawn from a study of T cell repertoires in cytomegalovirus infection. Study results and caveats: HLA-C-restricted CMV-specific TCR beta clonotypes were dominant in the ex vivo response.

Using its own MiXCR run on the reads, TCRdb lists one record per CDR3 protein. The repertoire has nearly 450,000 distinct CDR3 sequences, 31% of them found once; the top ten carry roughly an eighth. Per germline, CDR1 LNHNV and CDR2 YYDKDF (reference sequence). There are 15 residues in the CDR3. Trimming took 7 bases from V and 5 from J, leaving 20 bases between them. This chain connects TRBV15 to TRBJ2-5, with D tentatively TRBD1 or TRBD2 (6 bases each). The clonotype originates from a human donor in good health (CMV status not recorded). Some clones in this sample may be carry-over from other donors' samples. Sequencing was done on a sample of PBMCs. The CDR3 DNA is TGTGCCACCACCTCCTGGGGGGCAGGGACGGAGACCCAGTACTTC. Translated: CATTSWGAGTETQYF. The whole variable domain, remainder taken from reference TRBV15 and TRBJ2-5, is DAMVIQNPRYQVTQFGKPVTLSCSQTLNHNVMYWYQQKSSQAPKLLFHYYDKDFNNEADTPDNFQSRRPNTSFCFLDIRSPGLGDTAMYLCATTSWGAGTETQYFGPGTRLLVL.